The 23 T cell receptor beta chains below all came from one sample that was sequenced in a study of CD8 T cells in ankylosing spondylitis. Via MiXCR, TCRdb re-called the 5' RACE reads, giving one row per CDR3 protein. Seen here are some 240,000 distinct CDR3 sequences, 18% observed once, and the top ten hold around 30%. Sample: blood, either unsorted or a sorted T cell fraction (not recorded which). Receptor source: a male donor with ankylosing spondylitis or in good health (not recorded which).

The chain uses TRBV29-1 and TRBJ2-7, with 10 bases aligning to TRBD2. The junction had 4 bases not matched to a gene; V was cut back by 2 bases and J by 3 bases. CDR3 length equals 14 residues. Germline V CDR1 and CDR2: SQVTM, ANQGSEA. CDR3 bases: TGCAGCGTTGAAAGAGCGGGGGGGAACTACGAGCAGTACTTC. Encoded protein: CSVERAGGNYEQYF.

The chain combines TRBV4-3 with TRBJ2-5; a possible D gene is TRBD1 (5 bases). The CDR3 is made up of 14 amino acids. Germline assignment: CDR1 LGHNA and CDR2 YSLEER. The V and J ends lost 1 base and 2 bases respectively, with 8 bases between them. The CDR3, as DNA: TGCGCCAGCAGCCAAGTGGGGCAACAAGAGACCCAGTACTTC. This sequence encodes CASSQVGQQETQYF.

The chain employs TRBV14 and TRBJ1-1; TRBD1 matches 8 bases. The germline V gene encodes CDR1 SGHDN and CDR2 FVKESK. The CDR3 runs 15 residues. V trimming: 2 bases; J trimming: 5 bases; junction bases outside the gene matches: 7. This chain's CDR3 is CASSQTTGGWTEAFF. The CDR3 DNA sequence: TGTGCCAGCAGCCAAACTACAGGGGGGTGGACTGAAGCTTTCTTT.

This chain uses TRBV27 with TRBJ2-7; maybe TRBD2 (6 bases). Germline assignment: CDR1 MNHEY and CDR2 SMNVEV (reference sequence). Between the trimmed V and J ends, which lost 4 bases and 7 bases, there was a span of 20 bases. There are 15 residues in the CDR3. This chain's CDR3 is CASSSLLEGRREQYF. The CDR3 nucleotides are TGTGCCAGCAGTTCCCTCTTGGAGGGTAGAAGGGAGCAGTACTTC.

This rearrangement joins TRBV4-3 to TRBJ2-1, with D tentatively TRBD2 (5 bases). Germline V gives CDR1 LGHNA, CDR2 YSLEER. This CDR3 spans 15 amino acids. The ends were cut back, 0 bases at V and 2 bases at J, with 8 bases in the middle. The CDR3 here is CASSQEVGAYNEQFF. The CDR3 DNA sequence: TGCGCCAGCAGCCAAGAAGTCGGGGCCTACAATGAGCAGTTCTTC.

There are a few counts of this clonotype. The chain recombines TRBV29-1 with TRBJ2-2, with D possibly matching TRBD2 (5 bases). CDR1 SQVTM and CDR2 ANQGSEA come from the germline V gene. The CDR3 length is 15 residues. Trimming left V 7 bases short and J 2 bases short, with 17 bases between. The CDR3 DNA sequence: TGCAGCGCTCTCGCGGGTTCGGTTAACACCGGGGAGCTGTTTTTT. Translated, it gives CSALAGSVNTGELFF.

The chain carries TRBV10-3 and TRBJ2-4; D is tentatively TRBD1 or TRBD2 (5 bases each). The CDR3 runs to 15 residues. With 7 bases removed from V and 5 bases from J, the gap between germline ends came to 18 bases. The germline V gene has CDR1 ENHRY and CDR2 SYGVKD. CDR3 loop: CAIKFARGPQNIQYF. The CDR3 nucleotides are TGTGCCATCAAGTTTGCCCGGGGCCCGCAAAACATTCAGTACTTC.

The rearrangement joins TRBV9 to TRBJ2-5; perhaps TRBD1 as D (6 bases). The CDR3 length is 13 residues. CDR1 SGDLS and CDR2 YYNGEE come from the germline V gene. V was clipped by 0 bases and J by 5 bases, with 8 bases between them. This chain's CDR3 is CASSVDRAETQYF. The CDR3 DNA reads TGTGCCAGCAGCGTAGACAGGGCCGAGACCCAGTACTTC. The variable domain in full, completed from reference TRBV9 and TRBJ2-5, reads DSGVTQTPKHLITATGQRVTLRCSPRSGDLSVYWYQQSLDQGLQFLIQYYNGEERAKGNILERFSAQQFPDLHSELNLSSLELGDSALYFCASSVDRAETQYFGPGTRLLVL.

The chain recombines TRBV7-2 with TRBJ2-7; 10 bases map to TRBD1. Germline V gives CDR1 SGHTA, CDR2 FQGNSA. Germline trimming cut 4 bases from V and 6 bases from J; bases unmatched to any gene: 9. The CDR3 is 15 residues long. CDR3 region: CASSSWTGGSLEQYF. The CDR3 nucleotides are TGTGCCAGCAGCTCATGGACAGGGGGATCTCTCGAGCAGTACTTC. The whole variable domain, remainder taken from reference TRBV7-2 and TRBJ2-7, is GAGVSQSPSNKVTEKGKDVELRCDPISGHTALYWYRQSLGQGLEFLIYFQGNSAPDKSGLPSDRFSAERTGGSVSTLTIQRTQQEDSAVYLCASSSWTGGSLEQYFGPGTRLTVT.

Written as DNA, the CDR3 is TGCAGCGTAGACAGGGAATCAGGGCCAGAGACCCAGTACTTC. Translated, it gives CSVDRESGPETQYF. The chain employs TRBV29-1 and TRBJ2-5; 7 bases are shared with TRBD1. The germline gives CDR1 SQVTM, CDR2 ANQGSEA. The CDR3 is made up of 14 amino acids. The V gene end was trimmed by 6 bases and the J gene end by 4 bases; junction bases not matched to a gene: 11.

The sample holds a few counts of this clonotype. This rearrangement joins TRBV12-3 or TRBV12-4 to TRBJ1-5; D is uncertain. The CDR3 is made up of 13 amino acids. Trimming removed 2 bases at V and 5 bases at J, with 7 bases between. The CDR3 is CASSLIEDQPQHF. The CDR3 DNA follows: TGTGCCAGCAGTTTAATAGAGGATCAGCCCCAGCATTTT.

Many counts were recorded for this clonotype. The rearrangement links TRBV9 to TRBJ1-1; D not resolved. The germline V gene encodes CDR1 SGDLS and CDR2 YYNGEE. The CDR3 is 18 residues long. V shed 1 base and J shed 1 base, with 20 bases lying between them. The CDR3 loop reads CASSVSPTQYESNTEAFF. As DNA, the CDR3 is TGTGCCAGCAGCGTATCCCCAACCCAATACGAGTCGAACACTGAAGCTTTCTTT.

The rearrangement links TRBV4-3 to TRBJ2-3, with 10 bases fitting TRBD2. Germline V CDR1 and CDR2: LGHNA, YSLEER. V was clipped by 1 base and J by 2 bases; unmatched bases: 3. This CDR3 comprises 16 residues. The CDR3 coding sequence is TGCGCCAGCAGCCAAGGGCTAGCGGGAGCCACAGATACGCAGTATTTT. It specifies CASSQGLAGATDTQYF.

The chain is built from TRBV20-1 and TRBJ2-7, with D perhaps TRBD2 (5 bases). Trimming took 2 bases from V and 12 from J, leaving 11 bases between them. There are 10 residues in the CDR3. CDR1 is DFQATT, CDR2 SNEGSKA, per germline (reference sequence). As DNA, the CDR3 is TGCAGTGCTAGAAAGGGCGAGGGGTACTTC. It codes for CSARKGEGYF.

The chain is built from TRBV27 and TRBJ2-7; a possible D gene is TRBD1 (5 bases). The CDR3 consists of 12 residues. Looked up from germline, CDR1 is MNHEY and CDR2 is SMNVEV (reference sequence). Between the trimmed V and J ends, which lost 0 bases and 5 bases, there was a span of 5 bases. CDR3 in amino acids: CASSLSGDEQYF. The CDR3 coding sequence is TGTGCCAGCAGTTTATCAGGGGACGAGCAGTACTTC.

The CDR3 bases are TGTGCCAGCAGCGTGCCAATACTAGCGTTTTCCTACAATGAGCAGTTCTTC. Its protein product is CASSVPILAFSYNEQFF. V usage is TRBV6-1 and J usage is TRBJ2-1, with 7 bases that match TRBD2. The V gene's germline CDR1 is MNHNS and CDR2 SASEGT. J gave up 1 base and V 6 bases, and 12 bases lay outside the gene matches. The CDR3 length is 17 residues.

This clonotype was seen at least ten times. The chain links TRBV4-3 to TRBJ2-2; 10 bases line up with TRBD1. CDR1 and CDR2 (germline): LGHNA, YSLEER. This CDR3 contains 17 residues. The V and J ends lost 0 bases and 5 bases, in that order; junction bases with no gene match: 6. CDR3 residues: CASSQDAGQGITGELFF. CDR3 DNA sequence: TGCGCCAGCAGCCAAGACGCGGGACAGGGGATAACCGGGGAGCTGTTTTTT.

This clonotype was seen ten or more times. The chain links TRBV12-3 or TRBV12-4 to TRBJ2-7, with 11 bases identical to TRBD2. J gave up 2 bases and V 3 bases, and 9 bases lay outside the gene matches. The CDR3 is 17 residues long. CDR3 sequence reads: CASSLDPTSGRTYEQYF. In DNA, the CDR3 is TGTGCCAGCAGTTTGGACCCAACTAGCGGGAGAACCTACGAGCAGTACTTC.

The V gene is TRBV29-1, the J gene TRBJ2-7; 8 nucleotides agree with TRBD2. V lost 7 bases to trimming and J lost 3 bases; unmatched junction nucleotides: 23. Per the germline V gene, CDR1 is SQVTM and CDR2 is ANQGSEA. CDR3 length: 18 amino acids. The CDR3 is CSAMGLVHNDMGDYEQYF. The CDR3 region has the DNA TGCAGCGCCATGGGACTAGTCCACAACGATATGGGTGACTACGAGCAGTACTTC.

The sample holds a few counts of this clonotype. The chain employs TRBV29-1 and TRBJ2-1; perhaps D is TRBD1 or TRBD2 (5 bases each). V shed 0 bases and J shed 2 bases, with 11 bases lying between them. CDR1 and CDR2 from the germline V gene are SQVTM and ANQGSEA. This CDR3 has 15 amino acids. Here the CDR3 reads CSVEDPGAPYNEQFF. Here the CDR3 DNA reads TGCAGCGTTGAAGATCCCGGGGCCCCCTACAATGAGCAGTTCTTC.

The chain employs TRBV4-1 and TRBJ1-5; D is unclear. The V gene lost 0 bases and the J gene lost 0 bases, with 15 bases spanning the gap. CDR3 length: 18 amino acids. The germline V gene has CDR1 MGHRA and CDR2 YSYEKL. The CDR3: CASSQDHSDPYSNQPQHF. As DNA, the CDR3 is TGCGCCAGCAGCCAAGATCATTCAGACCCATATAGCAATCAGCCCCAGCATTTT.

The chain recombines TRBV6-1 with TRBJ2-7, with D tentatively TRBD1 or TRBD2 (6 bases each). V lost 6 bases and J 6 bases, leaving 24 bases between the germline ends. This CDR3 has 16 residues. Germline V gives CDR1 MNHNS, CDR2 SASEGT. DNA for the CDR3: TGTGCCAGCAGCTTTCCGGGGAGCGAGGGGGGCGGCGAGCAGTACTTC. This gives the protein CASSFPGSEGGGEQYF.

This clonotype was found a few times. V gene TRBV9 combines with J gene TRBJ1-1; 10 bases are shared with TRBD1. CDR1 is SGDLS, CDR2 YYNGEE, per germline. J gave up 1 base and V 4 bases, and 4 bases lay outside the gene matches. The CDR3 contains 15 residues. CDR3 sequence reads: CASSPRDRGNTEAFF. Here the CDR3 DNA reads TGTGCCAGCAGCCCCCGGGACAGGGGGAACACTGAAGCTTTCTTT.